This T cell receptor (beta chain) stems from a study of identical twins. Only a few counts were recorded for this clonotype. The antigen is unknown. Trimming took 5 bases from V and 2 from J; bases not matched to a gene: 3. CDR3 size: 15 residues. From germline, CDR1 is MNHEY and CDR2 SVGEGT. Whole-study results and caveats: The abundant beta clonotypes from cord blood had fewer insertions, and memory repertoires had none of this. There was more out-of-frame TCR alpha sharing in monozygotic twins than models estimated.

MiXCR was run by TCRdb on the 5' RACE reads, yielding one entry per CDR3 protein. This table holds some 660,000 distinct CDR3 sequences, roughly 8% found once. Separately, the same data were catalogued under a study of yellow fever vaccine responses in identical twins.

The chain links TRBV6-2 or TRBV6-3 to TRBJ1-5, with TRBD1 matching over 10 bases. Sequencing was carried out using PBMCs. The receptor's source is a young woman in good health. CDR3 region: CASSQTGGGNQPQHF. The CDR3 bases are TGTGCCAGCAGTCAGACAGGGGGCGGCAATCAGCCCCAGCATTTT.